The 15 T cell receptor beta chains below all came from one sample that was sequenced in a study of shared T cell receptors in the human thymus. The table came from immunoSEQ multiplex PCR; TCRdb's copy has only in-frame clones and leaves some out. The data hold hundreds of thousands of clones, with approximately 89% observed a single time. These data were also reused for a study on human thymus T cells.

Sequenced: thymocytes. The source is a boy less than two years old with a congenital heart defect.

CDR3 nucleotides: TGTGCCAGCTTCGGGATATTGAACACTGAAGCTTTCTTT. Its translation is CASFGILNTEAFF. This chain links TRBV28 with TRBJ1-1, with D uncertain. The CDR3 contains 13 residues. Trimming removed 8 bases at V and 0 bases at J, with 10 bases between. The germline V gene encodes CDR1 MDHEN and CDR2 SYDVKM.

The V and J genes are TRBV28 and TRBJ1-1; TRBD1 aligns across 8 bases. V lost 3 bases and J lost 4; bases outside the gene matches: 10. Germline loops: CDR1 MDHEN, CDR2 SYDVKM. This CDR3 has 16 amino acids. CDR3 amino acids: CASSFGQGAMSTEAFF. In nucleotides, the CDR3 is TGTGCCAGCAGTTTTGGGCAGGGGGCTATGAGCACTGAAGCTTTCTTT.

CDR3 sequence reads: CASSPLLAVADTQYF. The CDR3 bases are TGTGCCAGCTCACCACTACTAGCAGTAGCAGATACGCAGTATTTT. The chain uses TRBV18 and TRBJ2-3, with a tentative D call TRBD2 (6 bases). Germline CDR1 and CDR2: KGHSH and LQKENI. The CDR3 totals 15 residues. Trimming took 1 base from V and 4 from J, leaving 12 bases between them.

The genes are TRBV5-8 and TRBJ1-5; 9 bases are a match to TRBD1. The germline gives CDR1 SGHTS, CDR2 YDEGEE. The CDR3 is 14 residues long. Germline trimming cut 5 bases from V and 7 bases from J; bases unmatched to any gene: 7. CDR3 DNA sequence: TGTGCCAGCAGGTGCGACAGGGGGGGACAGCCCCAGCATTTT. This encodes CASRCDRGGQPQHF.

This sequence joins TRBV28 and TRBJ1-2; possible D gene TRBD1, 6 bases. Germline V gene data show CDR1 as MDHEN and CDR2 as SYDVKM. This CDR3 has 12 amino acids. V was trimmed by 5 bases and J by 8 bases, leaving 12 bases between them. The CDR3, as DNA: TGTGCCAGCAGTAAGGGGGAGGGAGGCTACACCTTC. Amino acids: CASSKGEGGYTF.

This clone was counted once. The chain couples TRBV7-8 to TRBJ1-4, with a possible D match to TRBD1 (6 bases). Germline lookup yields CDR1 SGHVS and CDR2 FQNEAQ. The CDR3 runs to 14 residues. The germline V and J ends were trimmed by 3 bases and 7 bases, with 12 bases remaining between them. CDR3 amino acids: CASSFKQGTEKLFF. The CDR3, as DNA: TGTGCCAGCAGCTTTAAGCAGGGGACTGAAAAACTGTTTTTT.

This chain uses TRBV15 with TRBJ1-2, with D perhaps matching TRBD1 (6 bases). V lost 1 base and J 7 bases, leaving 16 bases between the germline ends. Germline CDR1 LNHNV, CDR2 YYDKDF (reference sequence). This CDR3 is built from 15 residues. DNA of the CDR3: TGTGCCACCAGCAGAGTCCCAGGGGTGGAAGGTGGCTACACCTTC. It is translated as CATSRVPGVEGGYTF.

The chain carries TRBV5-1 and TRBJ2-7; D unresolved. This CDR3 has 13 residues. With 7 bases removed from V and 5 bases from J, the gap between germline ends came to 16 bases. Germline V gene data show CDR1 as SGHRS and CDR2 as YFSETQ. The chain's CDR3 is CASRPNMFHEQYF. CDR3 nucleotides: TGCGCCAGCCGCCCAAACATGTTCCACGAGCAGTACTTC.

The genes are TRBV14 and TRBJ2-7, with D perhaps TRBD2 (6 bases). CDR1 SGHDN and CDR2 FVKESK come from the germline V gene. Between the trimmed V and J ends, which lost 5 bases and 3 bases, there was a span of 11 bases. The CDR3 loop spans 13 amino acids. CDR3 nucleotide sequence: TGTGCCAGCAGCGGCGGGACTCTCTACGAGCAGTACTTC. Amino acid sequence: CASSGGTLYEQYF.

The chain recombines TRBV4-2 with TRBJ2-1, with D possibly TRBD2 on 7 matching bases. Germline CDR1 is LGHNA and CDR2 is YNFKEQ. This CDR3 contains 19 residues. The V end was cut by 6 bases, the J end by 1 base, with 25 bases between. CDR3: CASRSGGGASRSSYNEQFF. The CDR3 DNA follows: TGTGCCAGCAGGTCCGGTGGGGGGGCTTCTCGGTCGTCCTACAATGAGCAGTTCTTC.

This clone was seen once. The chain is built from TRBV4-2 and TRBJ2-7; 12 bases map to TRBD1. Trimming took 0 bases from V and 5 from J; bases not matched to a gene: 11. From germline, CDR1 is LGHNA and CDR2 YNFKEQ. This CDR3 contains 18 residues. DNA of the CDR3: TGTGCCAGCAGCCAAGATCGGACGGGACAGGGGGCGTTAAACGAGCAGTACTTC. Amino acids: CASSQDRTGQGALNEQYF.

CDR3 loop: CASSPDRGSRNEQFF. CDR3 DNA: TGCGCCAGCAGCCCTGACAGGGGCTCGAGGAATGAGCAGTTCTTC. This chain joins TRBV5-1 and TRBJ2-1; 8 bases are shared with TRBD1. The CDR3 extends over 15 amino acids. Germline V gives CDR1 SGHRS, CDR2 YFSETQ. The junction had 10 bases not matched to a gene; V was cut back by 4 bases and J by 7 bases.

This sequence joins TRBV5-5 and TRBJ1-5; the match to TRBD1 covers 11 bases. With 1 base clipped from V and 0 bases from J, the junction kept 6 bases outside the gene matches. The V gene's germline CDR1 is SGHKS and CDR2 YYEKEE (reference sequence). The CDR3 has 18 amino acids. The CDR3 loop is CASSLHWTGGYSNQPQHF. In DNA form, the CDR3 reads TGTGCCAGCAGCTTGCATTGGACAGGGGGCTATAGCAATCAGCCCCAGCATTTT.

The gene calls are TRBV4-2 and TRBJ2-1; D remains unclear. The germline gives CDR1 LGHNA, CDR2 YNFKEQ. Trimming cost V 0 bases and J 9 bases, with 6 bases left between them. The CDR3 covers 12 residues. The CDR3 here is CASSQEQCEQFF. The CDR3, as DNA: TGTGCCAGCAGCCAAGAGCAGTGTGAGCAGTTCTTC.

V gene TRBV10-3 combines with J gene TRBJ2-1; the match to TRBD2 covers 13 bases. The germline V gene encodes CDR1 ENHRY and CDR2 SYGVKD. V lost 5 bases, J lost 9 bases, and 7 bases stayed unmatched. The CDR3 runs 15 residues. The CDR3 bases are TGTGCCATCAGTCCACTAGCGGGAGGGCCGGTTGAGCAGTTCTTC. Encoded protein: CAISPLAGGPVEQFF.